This T cell receptor (beta chain) was recorded in a study of radiotherapy plus CTLA-4 blockade in lung cancer. Study summary: In less than 20% of patients, objective responses were seen; roughly 30% had disease control. General study points: Radiotherapy was combined with ipilimumab, and tumor-derived TCR clones then expanded in blood. Reports identified early blood T cell clone dynamics, with interferon-beta, as the best response predictor.

Patients in the study, people with chemo-refractory metastatic non-small-cell lung cancer, received focal radiation plus ipilimumab CTLA-4 blockade. With regard to this clone: Its matching antigen is unknown.

Sequencing was performed with immunoSEQ multiplex PCR; in TCRdb, only in-frame clones are kept and a portion is missing. The sample lists around 80,000 clones, around 78% seen once, with approximately 22% in the top ten. Germline CDR1 is MNHEY and CDR2 is SVGAGI. V was trimmed by 6 bases and J by 6 bases, leaving 7 bases between them. There are 11 residues in the CDR3. This rearrangement joins TRBV6-5 to TRBJ2-3; D is possibly TRBD2 (5 bases). The sequencing used peripheral blood, collected from a patient treated with radiotherapy plus ipilimumab. This receptor was obtained from a human donor with non-small cell lung cancer whose response to radiotherapy plus ipilimumab could not be evaluated. Some clones in this sample may be carry-over from other donors' samples. CDR3 sequence reads: CASRRADTQYF. Written as DNA, the CDR3 is TGTGCCAGCAGGAGGGCCGATACGCAGTATTTT.